The next 9 T cell receptor beta chains were all read from a single sample in a study of cytomegalovirus exposure and HLA in healthy donors. Researchers ran the PCR with 60 Vbeta and 13 Jbeta primers. Using immunoSEQ multiplex PCR, the repertoire was profiled, and TCRdb retains in-frame clones only, with some absent. This table holds approximately 140,000 clones, around 80% found once. Source material: PBMCs. Receptors were obtained from a man in his forties in good health and CMV-seronegative.

The chain is built from TRBV7-2 and TRBJ2-7; 12 bases align to TRBD1. The CDR3 covers 15 residues. Germline CDR1 and CDR2: SGHTA and FQGNSA. J gave up 2 bases and V 5 bases, and 4 bases lay outside the gene matches. The CDR3 loop reads CASSPGTGGAYEQYF. In DNA form, the CDR3 reads TGTGCCAGCAGCCCGGGGACAGGGGGCGCCTACGAGCAGTACTTC.

This clone came up once. The J gene is TRBJ2-1, the V gene TRBV5-4; D not resolved. CDR1 and CDR2 (germline): SGHNT, YYREEE (reference sequence). The CDR3 has 13 residues. Trimming cost V 4 bases and J 7 bases, with 12 bases left between them. CDR3 sequence reads: CASSLDGWNEQFF. As DNA, the CDR3 is TGTGCCAGCAGCCTGGACGGTTGGAATGAGCAGTTCTTC.

This rearrangement joins TRBV15 to TRBJ1-2; 10 bases agree with TRBD1. The CDR3 sequence is 18 residues long. Trimming took 0 bases from V and 2 from J; bases not matched to a gene: 9. Germline CDR1 and CDR2: LNHNV and YYDKDF (reference sequence). The CDR3 nucleotides read TGTGCCACCAGCAGAGATTTGACAGGGGGCGGAATAAACTATGGCTACACCTTC. Protein sequence: CATSRDLTGGGINYGYTF.

This chain connects TRBV28 to TRBJ1-5; 8 bases map to TRBD1. Germline V lookup: CDR1 MDHEN, CDR2 SYDVKM. The CDR3 has 15 amino acids. Trimming removed 4 bases from V and 1 base from J; junction bases left unmatched: 3. The DNA for the CDR3 is TGTGCCAGCAGTTCCAGGGGGCCGAGCAATCAGCCCCAGCATTTT. Protein sequence: CASSSRGPSNQPQHF.

The chain uses TRBV5-4 and TRBJ2-1, with 11 positions matching TRBD1. The CDR3 sequence is 15 residues long. Trimming cost V 4 bases and J 8 bases; bases outside gene matches: 8. CDR1 and CDR2 from the germline V gene are SGHNT and YYREEE (reference sequence). CDR3 sequence reads: CASSLGTGGRDEQFF. DNA of the CDR3: TGTGCCAGCAGCCTCGGGACAGGGGGACGGGATGAGCAGTTCTTC.

The V and J genes are TRBV6-4 and TRBJ2-3, with D unresolved. The CDR3 consists of 13 residues. The V gene's germline CDR1 is MRHNA and CDR2 SNTAGT. The V end lost 3 bases, the J end lost 5 bases, and 9 bases lay between the germline ends. Here the CDR3 DNA reads TGTGCCAGCAGTGAAGTTCGCGGAGATACGCAGTATTTT. Protein sequence: CASSEVRGDTQYF.

The chain links TRBV30 to TRBJ2-3, with a tentative D call TRBD1 (5 bases). Germline CDR1 GTSNPN, CDR2 SVGIG (reference sequence). V was trimmed by 4 bases and J by 4 bases, leaving 15 bases between them. This CDR3 spans 14 amino acids. CDR3 nucleotide sequence: TGTGCCTGGAACGGGCAGGGTGGATCAGATACGCAGTATTTT. It yields the protein CAWNGQGGSDTQYF.

This chain connects TRBV28 to TRBJ1-1; D is ambiguous. Germline CDR1 is MDHEN and CDR2 is SYDVKM. V shed 8 bases and J shed 5 bases, with 12 bases lying between them. This CDR3 has 12 residues. In DNA form, the CDR3 reads TGTGCCAGCGCCCGGGATCGGACTGAAGCTTTCTTT. As protein: CASARDRTEAFF.

As for this clone: The sample has other DNA sequences that encode this CDR3 too. The chain links TRBV5-1 to TRBJ2-7, with 10 bases identical to TRBD1. J gave up 2 bases and V 3 bases, and 2 bases lay outside the gene matches. Germline assignment: CDR1 SGHRS and CDR2 YFSETQ. The CDR3 consists of 14 residues. The chain's CDR3 is CASSSGQGPYEQYF. CDR3 bases: TGCGCCAGCAGCTCGGGACAGGGGCCCTACGAGCAGTACTTC.